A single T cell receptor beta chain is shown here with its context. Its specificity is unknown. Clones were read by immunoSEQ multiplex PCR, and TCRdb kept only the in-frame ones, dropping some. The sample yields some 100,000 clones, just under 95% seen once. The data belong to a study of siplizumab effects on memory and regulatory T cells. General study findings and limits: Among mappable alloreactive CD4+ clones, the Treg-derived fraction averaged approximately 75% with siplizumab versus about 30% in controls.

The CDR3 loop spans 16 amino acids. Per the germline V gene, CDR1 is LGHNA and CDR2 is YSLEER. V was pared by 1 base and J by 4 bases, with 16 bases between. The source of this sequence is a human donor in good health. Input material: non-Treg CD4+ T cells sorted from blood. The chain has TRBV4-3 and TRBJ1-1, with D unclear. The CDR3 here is CASSQVPDRPSTEAFF. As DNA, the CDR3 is TGCGCCAGCAGCCAAGTTCCCGACCGCCCAAGCACTGAAGCTTTCTTT.